This T cell receptor (beta chain) was profiled in a study of cytomegalovirus exposure and HLA in healthy donors. Study details: Earlier, some 180 million T cells were analyzed, and approximately 110 million unique TCR beta sequences were found among them.

The V and J ends lost 5 bases and 3 bases respectively, with 10 bases between them. The CDR3 runs 13 residues. CDR1 and CDR2 from the germline V gene are MNHEY and SMNVEV (reference sequence). The PCR was carried out with 60 Vbeta primers and 13 Jbeta primers. Only in-frame clones appear in the TCRdb table, and some are missing; sequencing was by immunoSEQ multiplex PCR. Here the sample spans 150,000 to 200,000 clones, around 74% being singletons. The receptor was isolated from a female donor in good health and CMV-seronegative. The chain carries TRBV27 and TRBJ1-2, with a tentative D call TRBD1 (6 bases). The sequenced sample was PBMCs. CDR3 bases: TGTGCCAGCAGTAAACAGGGCCACTATGGCTACACCTTC. This sequence encodes CASSKQGHYGYTF.